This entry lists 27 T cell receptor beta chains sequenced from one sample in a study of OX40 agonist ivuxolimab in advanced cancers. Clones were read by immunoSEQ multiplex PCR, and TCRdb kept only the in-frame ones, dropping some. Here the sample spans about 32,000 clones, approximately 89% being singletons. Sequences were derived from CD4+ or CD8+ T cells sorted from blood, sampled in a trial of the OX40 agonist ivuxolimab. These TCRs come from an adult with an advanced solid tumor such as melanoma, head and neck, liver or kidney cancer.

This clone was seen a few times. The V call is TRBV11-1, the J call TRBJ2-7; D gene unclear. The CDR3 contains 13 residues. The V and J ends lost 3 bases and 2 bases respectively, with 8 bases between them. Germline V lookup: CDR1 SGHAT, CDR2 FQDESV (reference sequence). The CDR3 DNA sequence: TGTGCCAGCAGCTTCGTAGGAACCTACGAGCAGTACTTC. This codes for CASSFVGTYEQYF.

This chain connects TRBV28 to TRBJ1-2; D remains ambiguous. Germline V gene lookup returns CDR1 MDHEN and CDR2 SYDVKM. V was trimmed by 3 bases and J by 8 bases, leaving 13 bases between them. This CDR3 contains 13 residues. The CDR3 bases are TGTGCCAGCAGTTTTAGGTTCGGTTCGGGCTACACCTTC. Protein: CASSFRFGSGYTF.

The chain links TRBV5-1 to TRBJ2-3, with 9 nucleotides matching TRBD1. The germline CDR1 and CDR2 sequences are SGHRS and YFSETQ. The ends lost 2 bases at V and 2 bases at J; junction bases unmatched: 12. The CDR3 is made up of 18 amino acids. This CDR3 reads CASSFPRQQGADTDTQYF. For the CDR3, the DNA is TGCGCCAGCAGCTTTCCTCGTCAACAGGGGGCGGACACAGATACGCAGTATTTT. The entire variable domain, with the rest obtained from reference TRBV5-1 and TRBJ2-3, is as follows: KAGVTQTPRYLIKTRGQQVTLSCSPISGHRSVSWYQQTPGQGLQFLFEYFSETQRNKGNFPGRFSGRQFSNSRSEMNVSTLELGDSALYLCASSFPRQQGADTDTQYFGPGTRLTVL.

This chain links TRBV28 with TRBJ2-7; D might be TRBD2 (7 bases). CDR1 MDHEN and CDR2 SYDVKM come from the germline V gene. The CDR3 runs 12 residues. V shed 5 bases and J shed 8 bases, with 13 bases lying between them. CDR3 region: CASSKGGTKQYF. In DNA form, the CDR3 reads TGTGCCAGCAGTAAGGGAGGGACAAAGCAGTACTTC.

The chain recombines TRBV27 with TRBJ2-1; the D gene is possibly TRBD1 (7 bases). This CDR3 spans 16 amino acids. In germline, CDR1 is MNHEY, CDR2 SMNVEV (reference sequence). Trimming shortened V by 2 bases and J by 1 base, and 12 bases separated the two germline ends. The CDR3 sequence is CASSLTGDWSYNEQFF. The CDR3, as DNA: TGTGCCAGCAGTTTAACAGGGGACTGGTCCTACAATGAGCAGTTCTTC.

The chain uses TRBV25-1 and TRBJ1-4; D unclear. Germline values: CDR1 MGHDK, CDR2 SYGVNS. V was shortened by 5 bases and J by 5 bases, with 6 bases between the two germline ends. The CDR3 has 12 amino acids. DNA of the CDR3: TGTGCCAGCAGTTTCTTAAATGAAAAACTGTTTTTT. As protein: CASSFLNEKLFF.

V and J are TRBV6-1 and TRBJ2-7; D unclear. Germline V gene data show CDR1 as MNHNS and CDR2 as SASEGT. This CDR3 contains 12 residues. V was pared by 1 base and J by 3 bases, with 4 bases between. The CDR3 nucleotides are TGTGCCAGCAGTGAAGGACTCTACGAGCAGTACTTC. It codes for CASSEGLYEQYF.

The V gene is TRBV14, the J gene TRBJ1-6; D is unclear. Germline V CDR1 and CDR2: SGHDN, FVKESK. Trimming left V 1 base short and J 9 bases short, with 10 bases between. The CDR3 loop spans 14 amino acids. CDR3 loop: CASSQGQATSPLHF. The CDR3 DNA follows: TGTGCCAGCAGCCAAGGGCAGGCTACTTCACCCCTCCACTTT.

CDR3 sequence: CASSLSSSGVSYEQYF. In nucleotides, the CDR3 is TGTGCCAGCAGTTTGTCTTCCTCCGGGGTCTCCTACGAGCAGTACTTC. The chain is built from TRBV6-5 and TRBJ2-7; tentatively, D is TRBD2 (5 bases). Trimming took 4 bases from V and 0 from J, leaving 16 bases between them. The CDR3 length is 16 residues. Germline CDR1 and CDR2: MNHEY and SVGAGI.

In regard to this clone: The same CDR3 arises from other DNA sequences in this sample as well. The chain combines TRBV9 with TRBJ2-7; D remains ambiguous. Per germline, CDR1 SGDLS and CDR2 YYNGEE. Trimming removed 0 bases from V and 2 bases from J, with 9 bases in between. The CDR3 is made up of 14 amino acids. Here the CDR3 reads CASSVGGGTYEQYF. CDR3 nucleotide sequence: TGTGCCAGCAGCGTAGGAGGCGGTACCTACGAGCAGTACTTC.

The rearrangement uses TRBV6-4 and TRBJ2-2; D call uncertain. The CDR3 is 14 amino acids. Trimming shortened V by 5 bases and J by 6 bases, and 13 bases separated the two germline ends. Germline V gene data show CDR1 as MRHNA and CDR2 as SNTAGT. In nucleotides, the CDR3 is TGTGCCAGCAGTTACGGAAGCGTCGCCGGGGAGCTGTTTTTT. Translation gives CASSYGSVAGELFF.

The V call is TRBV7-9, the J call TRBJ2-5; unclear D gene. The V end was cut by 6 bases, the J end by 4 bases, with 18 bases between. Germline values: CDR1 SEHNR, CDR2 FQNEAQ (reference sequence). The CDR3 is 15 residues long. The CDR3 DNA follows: TGTGCCAGCAGTCAGCAGGATGTGTTCAGAGAGACCCAGTACTTC. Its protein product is CASSQQDVFRETQYF.

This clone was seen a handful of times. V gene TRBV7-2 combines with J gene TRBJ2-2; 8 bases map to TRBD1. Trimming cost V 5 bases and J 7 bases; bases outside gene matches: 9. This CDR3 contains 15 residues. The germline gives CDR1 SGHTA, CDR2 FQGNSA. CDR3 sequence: CASSHGQGDIGELFF. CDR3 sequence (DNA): TGTGCCAGCAGCCATGGACAGGGCGACATCGGGGAGCTGTTTTTT.

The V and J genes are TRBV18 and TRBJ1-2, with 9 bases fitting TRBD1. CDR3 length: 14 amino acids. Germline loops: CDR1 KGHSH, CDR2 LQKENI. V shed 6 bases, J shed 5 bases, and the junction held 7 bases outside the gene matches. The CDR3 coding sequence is TGTGCCAGCTCCCTGGGACAGGGAGGATATGGCTACACCTTC. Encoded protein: CASSLGQGGYGYTF.

In DNA, the CDR3 is TGTGCCAGCAGCGTCTTCCCTAGCGGGGGATTATACAATGAGCAGTTCTTC. This gives the protein CASSVFPSGGLYNEQFF. This chain uses TRBV9 with TRBJ2-1, with TRBD2 matching over 10 bases. Trimming took 2 bases from V and 4 from J; bases not matched to a gene: 9. The germline V gene encodes CDR1 SGDLS and CDR2 YYNGEE. The CDR3 spans 17 residues. Using reference TRBV9 and TRBJ2-1 for the parts outside the CDR3, the full variable domain is DSGVTQTPKHLITATGQRVTLRCSPRSGDLSVYWYQQSLDQGLQFLIQYYNGEERAKGNILERFSAQQFPDLHSELNLSSLELGDSALYFCASSVFPSGGLYNEQFFGPGTRLTVL.

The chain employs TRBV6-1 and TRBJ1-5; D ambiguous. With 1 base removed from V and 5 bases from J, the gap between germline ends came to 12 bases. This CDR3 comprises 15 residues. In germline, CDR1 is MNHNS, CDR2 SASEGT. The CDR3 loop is CASSEVNSLYQPQHF. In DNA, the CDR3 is TGTGCCAGCAGTGAAGTGAACAGTTTATATCAGCCCCAGCATTTT.

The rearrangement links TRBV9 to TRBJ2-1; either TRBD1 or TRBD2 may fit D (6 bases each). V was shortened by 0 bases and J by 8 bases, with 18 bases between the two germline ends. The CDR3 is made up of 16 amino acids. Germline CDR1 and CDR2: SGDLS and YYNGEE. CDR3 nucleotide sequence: TGTGCCAGCAGCGTAGAGGGCGGCGAGGGGGGCGATGAGCAGTTCTTC. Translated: CASSVEGGEGGDEQFF. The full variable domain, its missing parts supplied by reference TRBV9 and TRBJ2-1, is DSGVTQTPKHLITATGQRVTLRCSPRSGDLSVYWYQQSLDQGLQFLIQYYNGEERAKGNILERFSAQQFPDLHSELNLSSLELGDSALYFCASSVEGGEGGDEQFFGPGTRLTVL.

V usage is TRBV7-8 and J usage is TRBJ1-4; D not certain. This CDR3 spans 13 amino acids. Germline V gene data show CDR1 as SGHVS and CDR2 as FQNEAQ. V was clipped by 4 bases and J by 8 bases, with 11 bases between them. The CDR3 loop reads CASSSAVEEKLFF. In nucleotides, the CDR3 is TGTGCCAGCAGCTCAGCCGTTGAAGAAAAACTGTTTTTT.

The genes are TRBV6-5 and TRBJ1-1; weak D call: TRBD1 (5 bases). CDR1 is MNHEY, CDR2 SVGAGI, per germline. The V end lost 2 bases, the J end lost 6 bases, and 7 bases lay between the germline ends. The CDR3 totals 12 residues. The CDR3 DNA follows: TGTGCCAGCAGTTACAGGGGATCTGAAGCTTTCTTT. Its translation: CASSYRGSEAFF.

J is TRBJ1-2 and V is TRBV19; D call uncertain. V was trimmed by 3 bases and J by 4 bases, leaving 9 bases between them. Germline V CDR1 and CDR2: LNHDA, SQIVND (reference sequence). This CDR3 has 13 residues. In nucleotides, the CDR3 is TGTGCCAGTAGTATGAGCCCAGTCTATGGCTACACCTTC. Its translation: CASSMSPVYGYTF. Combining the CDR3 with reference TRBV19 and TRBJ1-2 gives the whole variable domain DGGITQSPKYLFRKEGQNVTLSCEQNLNHDAMYWYRQDPGQGLRLIYYSQIVNDFQKGDIAEGYSVSREKKESFPLTVTSAQKNPTAFYLCASSMSPVYGYTFGSGTRLTVV.

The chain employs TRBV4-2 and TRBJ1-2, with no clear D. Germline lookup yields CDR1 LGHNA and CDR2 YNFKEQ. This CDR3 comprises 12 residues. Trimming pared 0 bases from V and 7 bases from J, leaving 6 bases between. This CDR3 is CASSQEGLGYTF. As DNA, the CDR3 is TGTGCCAGCAGCCAAGAGGGTCTTGGCTACACCTTC.

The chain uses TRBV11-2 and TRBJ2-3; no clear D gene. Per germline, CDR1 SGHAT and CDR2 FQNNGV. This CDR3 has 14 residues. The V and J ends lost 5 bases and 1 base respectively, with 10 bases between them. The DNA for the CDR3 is TGTGCCAGCAGCCTCGGGCTTCGCACAGATACGCAGTATTTT. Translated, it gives CASSLGLRTDTQYF.

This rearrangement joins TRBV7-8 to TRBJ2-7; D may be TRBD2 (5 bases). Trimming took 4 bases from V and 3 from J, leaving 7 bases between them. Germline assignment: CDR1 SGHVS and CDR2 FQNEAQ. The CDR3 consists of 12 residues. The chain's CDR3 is CASSSRDYEQYF. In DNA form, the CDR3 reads TGTGCCAGCAGCTCCCGGGACTACGAGCAGTACTTC.

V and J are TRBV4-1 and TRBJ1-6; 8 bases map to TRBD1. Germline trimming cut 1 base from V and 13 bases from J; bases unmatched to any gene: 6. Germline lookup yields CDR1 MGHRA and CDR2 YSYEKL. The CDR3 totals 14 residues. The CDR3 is CASSQGTGIPPLHF. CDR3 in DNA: TGCGCCAGCAGCCAAGGGACAGGGATTCCCCCCCTCCACTTT.

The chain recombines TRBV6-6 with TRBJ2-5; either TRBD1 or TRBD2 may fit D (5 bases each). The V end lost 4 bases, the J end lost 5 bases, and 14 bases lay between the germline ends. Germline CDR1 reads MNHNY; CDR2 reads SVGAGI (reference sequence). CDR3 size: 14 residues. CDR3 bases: TGTGCCAGCAGTTGGCTCGGTCGGGGCGAGACCCAGTACTTC. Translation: CASSWLGRGETQYF.

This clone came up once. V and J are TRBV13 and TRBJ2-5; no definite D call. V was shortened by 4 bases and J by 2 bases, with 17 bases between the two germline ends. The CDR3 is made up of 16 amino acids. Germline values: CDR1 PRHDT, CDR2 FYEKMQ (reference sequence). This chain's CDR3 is CASSSAWSTKQETQYF. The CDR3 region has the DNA TGTGCCAGCAGCTCCGCGTGGAGCACGAAGCAAGAGACCCAGTACTTC. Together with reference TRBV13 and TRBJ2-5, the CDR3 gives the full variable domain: AAGVIQSPRHLIKEKRETATLKCYPIPRHDTVYWYQQGPGQDPQFLISFYEKMQSDKGSIPDRFSAQQFSDYHSELNMSSLELGDSALYFCASSSAWSTKQETQYFGPGTRLLVL.

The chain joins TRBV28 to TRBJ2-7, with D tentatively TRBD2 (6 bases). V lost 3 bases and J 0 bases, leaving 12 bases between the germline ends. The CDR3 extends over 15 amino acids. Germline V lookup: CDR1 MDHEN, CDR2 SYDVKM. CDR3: CASSLIGGSSYEQYF. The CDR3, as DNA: TGTGCCAGCAGTTTGATAGGAGGGAGCTCCTACGAGCAGTACTTC.